This TCR beta chain was identified in a study of blood T cell repertoires in COVID-19. The overall study: Sources were T cells, B-cell-depleted T cells, or PBMCs; the material itself was cDNA or gDNA.

The table lists this clone with a count of one. Germline CDR1 is SNHLY and CDR2 is FYNNEI. With 7 bases removed from V and 3 bases from J, the gap between germline ends came to 12 bases. The CDR3 is made up of 13 amino acids. The data were produced by immunoSEQ multiplex PCR, yet TCRdb's version contains in-frame clones alone and is incomplete. The sample includes over 600,000 clones, 90% of them seen just once. This receptor was taken from a woman between 18 and 29 years old with acute or convalescent COVID-19. J is TRBJ1-1 and V is TRBV2; D is perhaps TRBD1 (6 bases). Material: peripheral blood. The CDR3 reads CASKLQGYTEAFF. The CDR3, as DNA: TGTGCCAGCAAACTCCAGGGGTACACTGAAGCTTTCTTT.